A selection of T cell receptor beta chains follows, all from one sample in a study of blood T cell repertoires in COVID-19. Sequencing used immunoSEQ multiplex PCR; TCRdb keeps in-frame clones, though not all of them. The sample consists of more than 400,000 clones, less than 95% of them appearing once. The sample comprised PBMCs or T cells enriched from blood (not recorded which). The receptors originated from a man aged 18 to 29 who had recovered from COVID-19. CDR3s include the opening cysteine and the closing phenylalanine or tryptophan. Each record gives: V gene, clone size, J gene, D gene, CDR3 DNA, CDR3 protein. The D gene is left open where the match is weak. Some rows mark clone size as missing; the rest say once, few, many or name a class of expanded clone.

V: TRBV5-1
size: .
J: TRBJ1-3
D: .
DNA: TGCGCCAGCAGCTTGCAGGGACTAGCTGGAAACACCATATATTTT
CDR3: CASSLQGLAGNTIYF

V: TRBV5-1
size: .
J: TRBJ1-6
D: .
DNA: TGCGCCAGCAGCTTACGGACAGTAGGGTCACCCCTCCACTTT
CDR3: CASSLRTVGSPLHF

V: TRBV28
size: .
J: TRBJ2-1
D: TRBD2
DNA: TGTGCCAGCAGTTTAAAGGGACTAGCGGGAGTAGGTGAGCAGTTCTTC
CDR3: CASSLKGLAGVGEQFF

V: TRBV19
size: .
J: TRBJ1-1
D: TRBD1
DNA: TGTGCCAGTACCCTGACAGGGATGAACACTGAAGCTTTCTTT
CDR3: CASTLTGMNTEAFF

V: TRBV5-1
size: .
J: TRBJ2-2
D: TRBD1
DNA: TGCGCCAGCAGCTTGGGGGACAGGGCGAACACCGGGGAGCTGTTTTTT
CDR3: CASSLGDRANTGELFF

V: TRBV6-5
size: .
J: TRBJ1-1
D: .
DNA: TGTGCCGGACGGCCCGGGACAAGAGGTTTAGCTTTCTTT
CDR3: CAGRPGTRGLAFF

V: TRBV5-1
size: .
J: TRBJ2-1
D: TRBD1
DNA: TGCGCCAGCAGTCCAGGGGGCGGCTCCTACAATGAGCAGTTCTTC
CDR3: CASSPGGGSYNEQFF

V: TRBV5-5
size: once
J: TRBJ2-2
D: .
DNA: TGTGCCAGCTATTATCCCCGGGGGAGAGCTAACACCGGGGAGCTGTTTTTT
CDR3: CASYYPRGRANTGELFF

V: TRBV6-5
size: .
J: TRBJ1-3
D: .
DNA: TGTGCCAGCAAAGCACCTGGAGTAACCACCATATATTTT
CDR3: CASKAPGVTTIYF

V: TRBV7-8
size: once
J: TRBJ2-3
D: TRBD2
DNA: TGTGCCAGCAGCTTAAATAGCGGGATTAGCACAGATACGCAGTATTTT
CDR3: CASSLNSGISTDTQYF

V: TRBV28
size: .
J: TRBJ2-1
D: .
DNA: TGTGCCAGCAGTCCTCTAAATGAGCAGTTCTTC
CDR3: CASSPLNEQFF

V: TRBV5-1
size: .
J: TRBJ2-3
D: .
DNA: TGCGCCAGCAGCACGGGACTTTACCCCACAGATACGCAGTATTTT
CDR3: CASSTGLYPTDTQYF

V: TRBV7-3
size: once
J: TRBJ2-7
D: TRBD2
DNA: TGTGCCAGCAGCCCGGTTGGCGGGAGGGCCGGGGAGCAGTACTTC
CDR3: CASSPVGGRAGEQYF

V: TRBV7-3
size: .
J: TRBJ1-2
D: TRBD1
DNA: TGTGCCAGCAGCCCCGGACAGGCCCGAGGCGGCTATGGCTACACCTTC
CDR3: CASSPGQARGGYGYTF

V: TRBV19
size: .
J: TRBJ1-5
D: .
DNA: TGTGCCAGTAAAGAGACTGGCCAGGGCTTCAATCAGCCCCAGCATTTT
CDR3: CASKETGQGFNQPQHF

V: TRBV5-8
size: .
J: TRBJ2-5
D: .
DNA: TGTGCCAGCACCCGCGGTCTTCAAGAGACCCAGTACTTC
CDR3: CASTRGLQETQYF

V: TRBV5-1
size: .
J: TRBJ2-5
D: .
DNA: TGCGCCAGCAGCATTTTTCAGGGTAAAGAGACCCAGTACTTC
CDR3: CASSIFQGKETQYF

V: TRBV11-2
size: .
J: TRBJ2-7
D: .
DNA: TGTGCCAGCAGCTTAGATTATCCGGAGAACTACGAGCAGTACTTC
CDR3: CASSLDYPENYEQYF

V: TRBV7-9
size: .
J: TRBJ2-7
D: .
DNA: TGTGCCAGCAGCTTAGAGGGGGACTACGAGCAGTACTTC
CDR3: CASSLEGDYEQYF

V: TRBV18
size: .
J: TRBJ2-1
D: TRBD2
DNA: TGTGCCAGCTCACAGGTTGGAGCGGGAGGTCCTGAGCAGTTCTTC
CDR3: CASSQVGAGGPEQFF

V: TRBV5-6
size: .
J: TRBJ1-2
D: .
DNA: TGTGCCAGCAGCCCCCGGGAGGAAGGGCTTTTGGGCTACACCTTC
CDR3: CASSPREEGLLGYTF

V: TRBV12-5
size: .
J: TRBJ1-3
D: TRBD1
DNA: TGTGCTAGTGGTTTGCCCCGACAGGGACCCTCTGGAAACACCATATATTTT
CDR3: CASGLPRQGPSGNTIYF

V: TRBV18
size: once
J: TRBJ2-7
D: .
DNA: TGTGCCAGCTCACCTGAGACAGGCACCTACGAGCAGTACTTC
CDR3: CASSPETGTYEQYF

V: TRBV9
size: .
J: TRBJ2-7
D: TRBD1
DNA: TGTGCCAGCAGCCCATCGGTAGGGGGACAGGGCTACGAGCAGTACTTC
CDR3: CASSPSVGGQGYEQYF

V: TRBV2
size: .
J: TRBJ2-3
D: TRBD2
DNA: TGTGCCAGCAGAGCGGGGGCGTCAGATACGCAGTATTTT
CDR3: CASRAGASDTQYF

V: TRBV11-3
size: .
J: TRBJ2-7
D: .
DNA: TGTGCCAGCAGCTTAGGGGCCGGGGGGCAGTACTTC
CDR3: CASSLGAGGQYF

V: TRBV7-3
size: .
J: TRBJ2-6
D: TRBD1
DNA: TGTGCCAGCAGTTTAACTGGACAGGGACCACTTAGGGCCAACGTCCTGACTTTC
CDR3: CASSLTGQGPLRANVLTF

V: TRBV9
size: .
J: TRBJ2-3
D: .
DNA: TGTGCCAGCAGCGTCGGGGGAGTGGCTGGAGATACGCAGTATTTT
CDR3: CASSVGGVAGDTQYF